The source of this T cell receptor (beta chain) is a study of breast tumors, draining lymph nodes, adjacent tissues. MiXCR was run by TCRdb on the multiplex PCR reads, yielding one entry per CDR3 protein. Of some 130,000 distinct CDR3 sequences in the sample, around 24% are singletons; the top ten hold roughly 2.8%. Breast cancer patients provided tissue from their axillary draining lymph nodes. The sample holds a few counts of this clonotype. The CDR3 runs to 15 residues. CDR1 and CDR2 (germline): MNHEY, SMNVEV (reference sequence). The ends lost 8 bases at V and 7 bases at J; junction bases unmatched: 13.

The clonotype comes from a female donor with breast cancer. Some clones in this sample may be carry-over from other donors' samples. The sample taken for sequencing was axillary lymph node tissue. The chain carries TRBV27 and TRBJ1-2; 10 nucleotides match TRBD1. The DNA for the CDR3 is TGTGCCAGCGCTAGACGGGTGGGACAGGGGTTTGGCTACACCTTC. This translates into CASARRVGQGFGYTF.